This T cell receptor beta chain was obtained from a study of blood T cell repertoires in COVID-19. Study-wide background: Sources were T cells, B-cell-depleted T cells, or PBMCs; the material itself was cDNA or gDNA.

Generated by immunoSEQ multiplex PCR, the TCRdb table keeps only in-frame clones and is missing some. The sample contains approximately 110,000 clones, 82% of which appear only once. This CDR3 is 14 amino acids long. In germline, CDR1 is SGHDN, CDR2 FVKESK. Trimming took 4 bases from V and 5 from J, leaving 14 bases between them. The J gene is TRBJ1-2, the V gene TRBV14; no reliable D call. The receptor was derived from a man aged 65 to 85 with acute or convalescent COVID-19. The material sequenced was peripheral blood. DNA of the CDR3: TGTGCCAGCAGCCCGATAACGTCGCTATATGGCTACACCTTC. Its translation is CASSPITSLYGYTF.